The clone carrying this TCR beta chain has at least ten counts. Its antigen is still unknown. This entry comes from a study of CD8 T cells in ankylosing spondylitis. Quantitative 5'-RACE with molecular barcodes generated TCR beta libraries. MiXCR, applied by TCRdb to the 5' RACE reads, yields one record per CDR3 protein. The sample carries 240,000 or so distinct CDR3 sequences, around 7.8% recorded once. General study points: Made up of 7 to 9 highly homologous variants, a TCR beta motif appeared characteristic of ankylosing spondylitis blood. There was reportedly significant enrichment of clones that were disease-linked in matched ankylosing spondylitis synovial fluid. Disease-linked clones displayed a CD8+ phenotype and appeared relatively rarely in peripheral blood.

V was clipped by 6 bases and J by 2 bases, with 9 bases between them. This CDR3 has 13 amino acids. Germline V lookup: CDR1 MNHNS, CDR2 SASEGT. The source material was blood, either unsorted or a sorted T cell fraction (not recorded which). The receptor was derived from a male donor with ankylosing spondylitis or in good health (not recorded which). V is TRBV6-1 and J is TRBJ2-3, with unresolved D. The CDR3 DNA reads as TGTGCCAGCAGCAAGGACCCCACAGATACGCAGTATTTT. This gives the protein CASSKDPTDTQYF.